A single sample gave rise to the 7 T cell receptor beta chains below, sequenced in a study of blood T cell repertoires in COVID-19. Assay: immunoSEQ multiplex PCR; the TCRdb copy retains only in-frame clones and omits some. This sample has about 200,000 clones, with around 81% found just once. Sequenced: PBMCs or T cells enriched from blood (not recorded which). All receptors come from a woman in her forties with acute COVID-19.

As concerns this clone: Germline and junction disagree at one end, which may indicate a read error. The chain uses TRBV4-1 and TRBJ1-1; D is undetermined. CDR1 and CDR2 from the germline V gene are MGHRA and YSYEKL. The CDR3 totals 15 residues. CDR3 in amino acids: CASSKDGGEYTEAFF. CDR3 bases: TGCGCCAGCAGCAAAGACGGCGGAGAGTACACTGAAGCTTTCTTT.

This rearrangement joins TRBV6-2 or TRBV6-3 to TRBJ2-7; 12 positions match TRBD2. CDR1 is MNHEY and CDR2 is SVGEGT in the germline V gene. CDR3 length: 15 residues. Trimming cost V 0 bases and J 6 bases; bases outside gene matches: 3. CDR3 DNA sequence: TGTGCCAGCAGTTACTCTACTAGCGGGAGGTCCGAGCAGTACTTC. It codes for CASSYSTSGRSEQYF.

The chain joins TRBV19 to TRBJ1-4; D remains ambiguous. Trimming removed 3 bases at V and 3 bases at J, with 14 bases between. CDR1 and CDR2 (germline): LNHDA, SQIVND (reference sequence). The CDR3 has 16 amino acids. The CDR3 coding sequence is TGTGCCAGTAGTATGCCCAGCCGCGGGGCTAATGAAAAACTGTTTTTT. Translated: CASSMPSRGANEKLFF. Full variable domain (remainder filled in from reference TRBV19 and TRBJ1-4): DGGITQSPKYLFRKEGQNVTLSCEQNLNHDAMYWYRQDPGQGLRLIYYSQIVNDFQKGDIAEGYSVSREKKESFPLTVTSAQKNPTAFYLCASSMPSRGANEKLFFGSGTQLSVL.

The V gene is TRBV5-6, the J gene TRBJ1-6, with TRBD1 matching over 8 bases. This CDR3 has 17 residues. The germline CDR1 and CDR2 sequences are SGHDT and YYEEEE. V shed 0 bases and J 7 bases; nucleotides not matched to a gene: 9. CDR3 in DNA: TGTGCCAGCAGCTTGGTTGTGACAGGGGAGGGAAATTCACCCCTCCACTTT. Translation gives CASSLVVTGEGNSPLHF.

The gene calls are TRBV27 and TRBJ1-5; 7 bases are a match to TRBD1. Germline V gives CDR1 MNHEY, CDR2 SMNVEV (reference sequence). This CDR3 contains 15 residues. J was trimmed by 6 bases and V by 2 bases; bases with no gene match: 7. The CDR3 is CASSLTGESFQPQHF. CDR3 nucleotide sequence: TGTGCCAGCAGTTTAACAGGGGAGTCATTTCAGCCCCAGCATTTT.

The chain links TRBV5-4 to TRBJ2-7; 11 bases are shared with TRBD2. The V gene's germline CDR1 is SGHNT and CDR2 YYREEE (reference sequence). V shed 3 bases, J shed 1 base, and the junction held 9 bases outside the gene matches. The CDR3 has 17 residues. In nucleotides, the CDR3 is TGTGCCAGCAGCTCGGGAGAAGGGACTAGCGGATCCTACGAGCAGTACTTC. It yields the protein CASSSGEGTSGSYEQYF.

V gene TRBV6-1 combines with J gene TRBJ1-5; D unclear. Germline V lookup: CDR1 MNHNS, CDR2 SASEGT. The CDR3 runs 12 residues. Trimming left V 3 bases short and J 6 bases short, with 6 bases between. The CDR3 DNA reads TGTGCCAGCAGTGACGGCGGTCAGCCCCAGCATTTT. Its translation is CASSDGGQPQHF.